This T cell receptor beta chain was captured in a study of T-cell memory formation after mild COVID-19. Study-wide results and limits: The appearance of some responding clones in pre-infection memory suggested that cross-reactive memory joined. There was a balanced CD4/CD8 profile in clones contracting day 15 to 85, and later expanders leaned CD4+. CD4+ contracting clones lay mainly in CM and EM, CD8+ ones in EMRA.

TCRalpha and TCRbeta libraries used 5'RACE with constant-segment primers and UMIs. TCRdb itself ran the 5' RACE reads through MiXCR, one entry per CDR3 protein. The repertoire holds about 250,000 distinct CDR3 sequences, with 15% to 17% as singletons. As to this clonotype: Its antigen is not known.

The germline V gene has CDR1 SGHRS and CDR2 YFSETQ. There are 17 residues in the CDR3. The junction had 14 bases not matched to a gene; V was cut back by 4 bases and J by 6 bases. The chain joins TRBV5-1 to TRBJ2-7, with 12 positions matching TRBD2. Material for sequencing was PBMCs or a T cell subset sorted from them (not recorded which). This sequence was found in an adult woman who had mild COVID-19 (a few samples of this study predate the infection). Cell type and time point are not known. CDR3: CASSRGGMTSGSGEQYF. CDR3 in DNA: TGCGCCAGCAGCCGGGGAGGTATGACTAGCGGGAGTGGCGAGCAGTACTTC.